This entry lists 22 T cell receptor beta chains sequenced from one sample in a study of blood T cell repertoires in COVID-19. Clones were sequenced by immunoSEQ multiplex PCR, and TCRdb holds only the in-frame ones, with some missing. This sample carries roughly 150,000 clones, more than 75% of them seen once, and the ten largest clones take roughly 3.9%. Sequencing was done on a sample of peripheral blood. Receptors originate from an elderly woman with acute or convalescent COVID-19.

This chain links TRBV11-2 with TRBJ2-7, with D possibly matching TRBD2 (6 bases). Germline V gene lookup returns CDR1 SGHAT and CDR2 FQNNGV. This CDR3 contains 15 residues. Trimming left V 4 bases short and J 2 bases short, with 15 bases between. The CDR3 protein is CASSSGRGFAYEQYF. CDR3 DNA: TGTGCCAGCAGCTCCGGGCGGGGTTTTGCCTACGAGCAGTACTTC.

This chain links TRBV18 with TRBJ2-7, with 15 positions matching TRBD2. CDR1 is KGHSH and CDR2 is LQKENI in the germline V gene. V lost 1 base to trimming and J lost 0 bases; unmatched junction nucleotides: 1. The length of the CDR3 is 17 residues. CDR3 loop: CASSPQGLAGGSYEQYF. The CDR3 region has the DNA TGTGCCAGCTCACCACAGGGACTAGCGGGAGGCTCCTACGAGCAGTACTTC.

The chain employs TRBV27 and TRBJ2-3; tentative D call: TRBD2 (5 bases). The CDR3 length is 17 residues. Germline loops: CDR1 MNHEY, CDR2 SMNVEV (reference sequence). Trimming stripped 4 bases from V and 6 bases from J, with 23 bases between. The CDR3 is CASSWASSWATGDTQYF. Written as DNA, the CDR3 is TGTGCCAGCAGTTGGGCGTCCTCATGGGCTACGGGGGATACGCAGTATTTT.

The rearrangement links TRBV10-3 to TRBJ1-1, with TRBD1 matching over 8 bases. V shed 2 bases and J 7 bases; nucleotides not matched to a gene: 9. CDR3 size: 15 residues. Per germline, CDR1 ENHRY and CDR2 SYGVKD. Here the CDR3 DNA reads TGTGCCATCAGTGAGCCTGGGACAGGCTCGGATGAAGCTTTCTTT. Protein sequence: CAISEPGTGSDEAFF.

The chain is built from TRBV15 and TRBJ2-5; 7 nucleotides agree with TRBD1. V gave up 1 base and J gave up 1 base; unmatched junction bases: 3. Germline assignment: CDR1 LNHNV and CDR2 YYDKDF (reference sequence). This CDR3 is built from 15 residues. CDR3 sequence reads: CATSRGGQVQETQYF. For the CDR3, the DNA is TGTGCCACCAGCAGAGGCGGACAGGTCCAAGAGACCCAGTACTTC.

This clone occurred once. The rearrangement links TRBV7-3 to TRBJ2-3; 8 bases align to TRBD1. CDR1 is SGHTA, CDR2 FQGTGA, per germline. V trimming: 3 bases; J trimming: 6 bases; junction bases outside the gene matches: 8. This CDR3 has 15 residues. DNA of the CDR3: TGTGCCAGCAGCTTTATGGGACAGGTTTCGGATACGCAGTATTTT. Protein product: CASSFMGQVSDTQYF.

The CDR3, as DNA: TGTGCCAGCAGCTTAATCCCTAGCGGGAGAGGTGGCACCGGGGAGCTGTTTTTT. As protein: CASSLIPSGRGGTGELFF. The J gene is TRBJ2-2, the V gene TRBV7-8, with 10 bases fitting TRBD2. CDR1 SGHVS and CDR2 FQNEAQ come from the germline V gene. The CDR3 has 18 amino acids. V lost 2 bases to trimming and J lost 4 bases; unmatched junction nucleotides: 10.

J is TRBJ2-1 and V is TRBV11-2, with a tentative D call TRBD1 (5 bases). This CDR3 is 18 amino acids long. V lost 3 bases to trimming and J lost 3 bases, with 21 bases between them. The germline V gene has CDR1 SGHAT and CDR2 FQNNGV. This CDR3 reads CASSFTRQTHNHYNEQFF. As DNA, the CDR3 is TGTGCCAGCAGCTTCACTCGACAGACACACAATCACTACAATGAGCAGTTCTTC.

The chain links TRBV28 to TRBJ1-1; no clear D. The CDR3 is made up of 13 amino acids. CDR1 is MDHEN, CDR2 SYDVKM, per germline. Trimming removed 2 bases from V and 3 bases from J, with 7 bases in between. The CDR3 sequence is CASSLNTYTEAFF. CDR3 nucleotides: TGTGCCAGCAGTTTAAACACCTACACTGAAGCTTTCTTT.

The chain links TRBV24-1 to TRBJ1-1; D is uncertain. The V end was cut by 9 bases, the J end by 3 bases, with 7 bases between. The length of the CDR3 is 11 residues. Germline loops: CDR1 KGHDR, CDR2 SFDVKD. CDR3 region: CATRGHTEAFF. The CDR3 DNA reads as TGTGCCACCCGGGGTCACACTGAAGCTTTCTTT.

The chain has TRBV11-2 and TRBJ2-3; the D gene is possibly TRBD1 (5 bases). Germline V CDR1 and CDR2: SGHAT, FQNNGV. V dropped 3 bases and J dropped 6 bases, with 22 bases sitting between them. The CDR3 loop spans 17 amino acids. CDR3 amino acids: CASSLGRQIWAMDTQYF. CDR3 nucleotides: TGTGCCAGCAGCTTGGGTCGACAGATTTGGGCTATGGATACGCAGTATTTT.

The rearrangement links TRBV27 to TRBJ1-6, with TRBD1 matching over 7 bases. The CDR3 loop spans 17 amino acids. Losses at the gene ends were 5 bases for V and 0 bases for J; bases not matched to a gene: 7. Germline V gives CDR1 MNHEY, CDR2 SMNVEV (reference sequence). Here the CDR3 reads CASSEGTASSYNSPLHF. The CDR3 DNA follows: TGTGCCAGCAGTGAGGGGACAGCTAGCTCCTATAATTCACCCCTCCACTTT.

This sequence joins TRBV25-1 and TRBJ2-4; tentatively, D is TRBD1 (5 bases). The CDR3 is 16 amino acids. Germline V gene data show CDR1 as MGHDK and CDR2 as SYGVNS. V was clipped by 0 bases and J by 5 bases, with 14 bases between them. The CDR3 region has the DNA TGTGCCAGCAGTGAATACTTGCAGGGTGCGGAAAACATTCAGTACTTC. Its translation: CASSEYLQGAENIQYF.

The CDR3 is CASSDWPSGFHSSYEQYF. In DNA form, the CDR3 reads TGTGCCAGCAGTGATTGGCCTAGCGGGTTTCATTCCTCCTACGAGCAGTACTTC. The chain uses TRBV6-1 and TRBJ2-7; the match to TRBD2 covers 8 bases. Germline assignment: CDR1 MNHNS and CDR2 SASEGT. Trimming cost V 3 bases and J 0 bases; bases outside gene matches: 13. The CDR3 length is 18 residues.

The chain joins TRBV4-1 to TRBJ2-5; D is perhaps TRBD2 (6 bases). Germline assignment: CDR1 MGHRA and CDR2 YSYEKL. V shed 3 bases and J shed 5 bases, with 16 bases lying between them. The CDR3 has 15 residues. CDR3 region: CASSQAPGSGETQYF. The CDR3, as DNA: TGCGCCAGCAGCCAGGCCCCAGGGAGCGGGGAGACCCAGTACTTC.

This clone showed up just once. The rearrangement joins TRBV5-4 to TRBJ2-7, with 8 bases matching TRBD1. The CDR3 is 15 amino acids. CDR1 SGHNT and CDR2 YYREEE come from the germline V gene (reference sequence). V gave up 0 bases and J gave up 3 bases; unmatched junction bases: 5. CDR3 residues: CASSLATGVGYEQYF. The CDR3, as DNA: TGTGCCAGCAGCTTGGCGACAGGGGTTGGCTACGAGCAGTACTTC.

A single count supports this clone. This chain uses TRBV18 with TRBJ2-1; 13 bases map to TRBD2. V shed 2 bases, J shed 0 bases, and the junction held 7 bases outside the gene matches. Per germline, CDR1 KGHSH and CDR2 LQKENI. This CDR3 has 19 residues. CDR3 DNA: TGTGCCAGCTCACCAGCACTAGCGGGAGGGGGGAGCTCCTACAATGAGCAGTTCTTC. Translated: CASSPALAGGGSSYNEQFF.

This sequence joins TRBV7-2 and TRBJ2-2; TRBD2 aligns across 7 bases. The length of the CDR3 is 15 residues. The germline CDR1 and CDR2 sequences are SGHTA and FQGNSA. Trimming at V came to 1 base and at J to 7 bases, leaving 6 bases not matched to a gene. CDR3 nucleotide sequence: TGTGCCAGCAGCTTAGATAGCGGGTACGTCGGGGAGCTGTTTTTT. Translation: CASSLDSGYVGELFF.

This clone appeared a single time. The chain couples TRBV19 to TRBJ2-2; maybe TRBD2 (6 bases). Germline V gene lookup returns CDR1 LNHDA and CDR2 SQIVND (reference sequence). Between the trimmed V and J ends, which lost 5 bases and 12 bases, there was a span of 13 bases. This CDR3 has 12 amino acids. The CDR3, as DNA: TGTGCCAGTAGTCCGGGACTTCGGCAGCTGTTTTTT. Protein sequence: CASSPGLRQLFF.

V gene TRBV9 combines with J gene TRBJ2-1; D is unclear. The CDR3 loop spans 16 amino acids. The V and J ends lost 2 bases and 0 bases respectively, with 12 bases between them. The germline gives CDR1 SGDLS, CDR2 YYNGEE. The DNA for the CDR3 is TGTGCCAGCAGCGTCTACTACGATAGCTCCTACAATGAGCAGTTCTTC. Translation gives CASSVYYDSSYNEQFF.

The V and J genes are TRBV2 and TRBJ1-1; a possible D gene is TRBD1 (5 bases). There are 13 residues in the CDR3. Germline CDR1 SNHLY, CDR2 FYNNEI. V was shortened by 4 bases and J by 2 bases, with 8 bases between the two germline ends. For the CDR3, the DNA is TGTGCCAGCAGTGCTGACAGAAACACTGAAGCTTTCTTT. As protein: CASSADRNTEAFF.

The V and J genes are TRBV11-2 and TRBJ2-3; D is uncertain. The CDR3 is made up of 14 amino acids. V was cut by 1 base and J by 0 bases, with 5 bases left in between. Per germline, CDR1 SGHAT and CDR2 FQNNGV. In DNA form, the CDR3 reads TGTGCCAGCAGCTTAGGTGTAAGCACAGATACGCAGTATTTT. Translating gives CASSLGVSTDTQYF. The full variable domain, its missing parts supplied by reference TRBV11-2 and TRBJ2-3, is EAGVAQSPRYKIIEKRQSVAFWCNPISGHATLYWYQQILGQGPKLLIQFQNNGVVDDSQLPKDRFSAERLKGVDSTLKIQPAKLEDSAVYLCASSLGVSTDTQYFGPGTRLTVL.